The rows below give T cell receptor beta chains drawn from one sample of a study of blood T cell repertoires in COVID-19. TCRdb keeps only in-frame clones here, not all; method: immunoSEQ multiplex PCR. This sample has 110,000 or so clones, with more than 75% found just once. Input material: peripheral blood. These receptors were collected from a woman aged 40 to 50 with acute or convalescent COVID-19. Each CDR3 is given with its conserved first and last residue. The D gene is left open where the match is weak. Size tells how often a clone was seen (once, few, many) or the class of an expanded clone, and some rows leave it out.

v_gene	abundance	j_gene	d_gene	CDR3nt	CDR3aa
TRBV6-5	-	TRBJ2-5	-	TGTGCCAGCCGCTACGGGGATCAAGAGACCCAGTACTTC	CASRYGDQETQYF
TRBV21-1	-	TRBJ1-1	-	TGTGCCAGCAGCAACACAGCTTCGAACACTGAAGCTTTCTTT	CASSNTASNTEAFF
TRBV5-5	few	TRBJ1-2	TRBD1	TGTGCCAGCAGCTTTAGCCCCGGACAGGGTGGTAGCTACACCTTC	CASSFSPGQGGSYTF
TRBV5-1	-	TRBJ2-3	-	TGCGCCAGCAGCTTGGCCGACGGGTCCACAGATACGCAGTATTTT	CASSLADGSTDTQYF
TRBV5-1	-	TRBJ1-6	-	TGCGCCAGCAGTCCACAGGGATCCGATTCACCCCTCCACTTT	CASSPQGSDSPLHF
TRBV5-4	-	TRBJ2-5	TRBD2	TGTGCCAGCAGCTTCGGAGCGGGGGGTTTCCAAGAGACCCAGTACTTC	CASSFGAGGFQETQYF
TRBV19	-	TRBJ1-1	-	TGTGCCAGTAGTATTAGGGCAGGGAAGATGAACACTGAAGCTTTCTTT	CASSIRAGKMNTEAFF
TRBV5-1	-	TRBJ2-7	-	TGCGCCAGCAGCCCCAGAACTACCTACGAGCAGTACTTC	CASSPRTTYEQYF
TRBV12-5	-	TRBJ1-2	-	TGTGCTAGTGGTTTGGAACAGGATAACTATGGCTACACCTTC	CASGLEQDNYGYTF
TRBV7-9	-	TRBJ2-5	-	TGTGCCAGCAGCTTAGTTGACTGGAATACCCAGTACTTC	CASSLVDWNTQYF
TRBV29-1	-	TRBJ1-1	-	TGCAGCGTGGCCGGGTCAAGAGACACTGAAGCTTTCTTT	CSVAGSRDTEAFF
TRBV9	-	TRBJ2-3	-	TGTGCCAGCAGCGTTAGCCCCAGGGTACCAGATACGCAGTATTTT	CASSVSPRVPDTQYF
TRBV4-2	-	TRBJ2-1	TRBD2	TGTGCCAGCAGCCAGTCTAGCGGGGGGGCGAATGAGCAGTTCTTC	CASSQSSGGANEQFF
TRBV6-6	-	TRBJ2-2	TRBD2	TGTGCCAGCAGTCCCCCCGGGGGCGGGGGGGCCACCGGGGAGCTGTTTTTT	CASSPPGGGGATGELFF
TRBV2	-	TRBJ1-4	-	TGTGCCACCGCGCGACGGGTTTCTACTTGGGCAACTAATGAAAAACTGTTTTTT	CATARRVSTWATNEKLFF
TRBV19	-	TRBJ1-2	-	TGTGCCAGTAGTAGCGACAGGTACCATGGCTACACCTTC	CASSSDRYHGYTF
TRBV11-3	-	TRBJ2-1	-	TGTGCCAGCAGCTTAGAAAGGGGGAAGCTCAATGAGCAGTTCTTC	CASSLERGKLNEQFF
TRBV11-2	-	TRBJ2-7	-	TGTGCCAGTAAACAGGGAAAAGGGCAGTACTTC	CASKQGKGQYF
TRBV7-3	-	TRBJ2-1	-	TGTGCCAGCAGCTTAATCGCCCGACCGGACACATCCTACAATGAGCAGTTCTTC	CASSLIARPDTSYNEQFF
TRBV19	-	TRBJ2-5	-	TGTGCCAGTAGTATCGAGGAGACCCAGTACTTC	CASSIEETQYF
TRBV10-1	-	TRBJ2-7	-	TGCGCCAGCAGTGAGTCGAGGCAGTCCCCCTCCTACGAGCAGTACTTC	CASSESRQSPSYEQYF
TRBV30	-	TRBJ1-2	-	TGTGCCTGGAGCCGGACTTCCCTTTTTGGGTATGGCTACACCTTC	CAWSRTSLFGYGYTF
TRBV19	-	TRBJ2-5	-	TGTGCCAGTAGTATACGAGGAGGGGCGGGGGCGACTACGACCCAGTACTTC	CASSIRGGAGATTTQYF
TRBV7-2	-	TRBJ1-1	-	TGTGCCAGCAGCTTTTTAACAGGGAGGGCTGAAGCTTTCTTT	CASSFLTGRAEAFF
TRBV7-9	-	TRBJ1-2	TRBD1	TGTGCCAGCAGCTTAGCCCAGGGGGATGGCTACACCTTC	CASSLAQGDGYTF
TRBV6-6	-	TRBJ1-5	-	TGTGCCAGCAGTGACCCCGACAGAGTAAATCAGCCCCAGCATTTT	CASSDPDRVNQPQHF
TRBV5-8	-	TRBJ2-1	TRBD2	TGTGCCAGCCGACTAGCGGGGGGAGCCAATGAGCAGTTCTTC	CASRLAGGANEQFF
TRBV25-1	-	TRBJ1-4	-	TGTGCCAGCAGTGAATCAAACAGGGCCGGGGAAAAACTGTTTTTT	CASSESNRAGEKLFF
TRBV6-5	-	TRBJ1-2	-	TGTGCCAGCAGAAAGGGGCCGGATAACTATGGCTACACCTTC	CASRKGPDNYGYTF
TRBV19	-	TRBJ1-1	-	TGTGCCACCCAAGGAGAGAATCGGGGTAAGGACGAAGCTTTCTTT	CATQGENRGKDEAFF
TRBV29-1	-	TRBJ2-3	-	TGCAGCGTTGATAAGGGGGTAGGGACAGATACGCAGTATTTT	CSVDKGVGTDTQYF
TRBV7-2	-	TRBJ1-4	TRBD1	TGTGCCAGCAGAGCCGGGACAGGGAGGGAAAAACTGTTTTTT	CASRAGTGREKLFF
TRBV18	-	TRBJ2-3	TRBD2	TGTGCCAGCTCACCCCTTGCTAGCGGGGACACAGATACGCAGTATTTT	CASSPLASGDTDTQYF
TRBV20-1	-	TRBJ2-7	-	TGCAGTGCCCTGACATCCTACGAGCAGTACTTC	CSALTSYEQYF
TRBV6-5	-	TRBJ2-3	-	TGTGCCAGCAGTTACTCGAAGAGGGCAGCCACAGATACGCAGTATTTT	CASSYSKRAATDTQYF
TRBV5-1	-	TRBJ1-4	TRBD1	TGCGCCAGCAGCATGGGACAGGGGGCCTCGAGCGAAAAACTGTTTTTT	CASSMGQGASSEKLFF
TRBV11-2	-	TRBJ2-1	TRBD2	TGTGCCAGCAGCCCGGGACTAGCGGGGGGTGTTGAGCAGTTCTTC	CASSPGLAGGVEQFF
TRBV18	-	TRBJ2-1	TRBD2	TGTGCCAGCTCCCCAAGCGGGGACTACAATGAGCAGTTCTTC	CASSPSGDYNEQFF
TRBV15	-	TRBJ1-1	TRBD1	TGTGCCACCACCCGGGACAGGACGAACACTGAAGCTTTCTTT	CATTRDRTNTEAFF
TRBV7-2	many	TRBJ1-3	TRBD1	TGTGCCAGCAGCTTGACAGGGGAGGGAAACACCATATATTTT	CASSLTGEGNTIYF
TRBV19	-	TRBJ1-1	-	TGTGCCAGTAGTATTCAGGGCTCGAACACTGAAGCTTTCTTT	CASSIQGSNTEAFF
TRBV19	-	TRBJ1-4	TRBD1	TGTGCCAGCCCACGCCTGGGACAGGACGATTCTAATGAAAAACTGTTTTTT	CASPRLGQDDSNEKLFF
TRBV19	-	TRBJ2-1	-	TGTGCCAGTAGTATGTGGACTAGAGGGGGTTATGGCAATGAGCAGTTCTTC	CASSMWTRGGYGNEQFF
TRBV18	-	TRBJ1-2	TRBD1	TGTGCCAGCTCACCACCTACCGGGACAGGGGTAAATGGCTACACCTTC	CASSPPTGTGVNGYTF
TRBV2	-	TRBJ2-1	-	TGTGCCAGCAGTCAGGGGGGTTCCTACAATGAGCAGTTCTTC	CASSQGGSYNEQFF
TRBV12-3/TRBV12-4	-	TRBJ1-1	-	TGTGCCAGCAGTCACTTTATGAACACTGAAGCTTTCTTT	CASSHFMNTEAFF
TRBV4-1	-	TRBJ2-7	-	TGCGCCAGCAGCCAAACTCCACTACTACGGGAGTCCTACGAGCAGTACTTC	CASSQTPLLRESYEQYF
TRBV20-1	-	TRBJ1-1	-	TGCAGTGCTAAACAGTTGACTGAAGCTTTCTTT	CSAKQLTEAFF
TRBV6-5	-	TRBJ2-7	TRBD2	TGTGCCAGCAGTTTACTAGCGGGGGACTTTACGGGGCAGTACTTC	CASSLLAGDFTGQYF
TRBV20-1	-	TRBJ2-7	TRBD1	TGCAGTGCTAGTCGCCAGGGGGCTTCCTACGAGCAGTACTTC	CSASRQGASYEQYF
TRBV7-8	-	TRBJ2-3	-	TGTGCCAGCAGCTTAGCGTATACAAGCACAGATACGCAGTATTTT	CASSLAYTSTDTQYF
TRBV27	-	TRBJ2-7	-	TGTGCCAGCAGCCCGGACATCGGCCGTGTAGGGCAGTACTTC	CASSPDIGRVGQYF
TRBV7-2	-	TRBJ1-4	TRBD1	TGTGCCAGCAGCTTATCCACCGGGACAGGGACTGAAAAACTGTTTTTT	CASSLSTGTGTEKLFF
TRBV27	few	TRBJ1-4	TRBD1	TGTGCCAGCAGTACTAGACAGGGCTTGGAAAAACTGTTTTTT	CASSTRQGLEKLFF
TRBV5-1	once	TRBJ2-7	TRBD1	TGCGCCAGCAGCTTGGCCTGGCAGGGGGAAGGCGAGCAGTACTTC	CASSLAWQGEGEQYF
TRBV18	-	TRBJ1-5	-	TGTGCCAGCTCACCACGTGAGGGCGGCAATCAGCCCCAGCATTTT	CASSPREGGNQPQHF
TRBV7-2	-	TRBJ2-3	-	TGTGCCAGCAGGGCGAAGGGGGGGGGCACAGATACGCAGTATTTT	CASRAKGGGTDTQYF